This TCR beta chain derives from a study of blood T cell repertoires in COVID-19 (TCRdb year 2020). Study-wide context: The collaborator samples originated in the United States, Italy and Spain and spanned the acute and convalescent phases of COVID-19. The material from the prospective study consisted of cDNA or gDNA derived from T cells, B-cell-depleted T cells, or PBMCs. Subjects who had been exposed to COVID-19, were actively infected with it, or had recovered from it provided the deeply sampled blood TCRbeta repertoires that made up the dataset. A freely available public database, intended as a resource for researchers studying the immune response to SARS-CoV-2, is where the repertoires were released. The samples were drawn from the first 160 participants of the ongoing ImmuneRACE study and from over a thousand subjects provided by 6 global collaborators. Sample metadata almost always included a de-identified subject ID, COVID-19 status, age in years and sex. Where available, HLA class I and class II types were taken from metadata supplied by the sample provider and were not determined by assay-based typing.

The collaborating institutions used their own protocols to collect whole blood in K2EDTA tubes. For TCRbeta analysis, collaborator samples were shipped as frozen whole blood, as isolated PBMCs, or as DNA extracted from either sample type. The full study reports these points: The quantity of clinical and demographic metadata differed by source and by participant and was supplied without curation.

Trimming at the junction amounts to 0 bases on V and 3 bases on J, and the germline ends lie 16 bases apart. The germline V gene (reference sequence) yields GTSNPN for CDR1 and SVGIG for CDR2. The CDR3 holds 16 amino acids from the cysteine to the phenylalanine. Of all the DNA, just the CDR3 is kept, 48 bases in frame from base 1. TCRbeta CDR3 regions were amplified from genomic DNA using the immunoSEQ Assay, a bias-controlled multiplex PCR. Turning to the authors' computational methods: The number of nucleated cells in each sample was estimated from the amplification of reference gene primers within the assay. To quantify the absolute abundance of each unique TCRbeta CDR3 rearrangement, sequence reads were collapsed and filtered. For each sample, productive Simpson clonality was calculated by taking the square root of Simpson's diversity index across productive rearrangements. In its TCRdb copy, this immuneACCESS table keeps in-frame sequences only and misses some clones. Where compared with another copy, unresolved V genes explain less than half of these, and the others have no known cause. V, J and clone size reflect that table, while D and trimming were determined from the DNA. This sample lists fewer than 500,000 clones; more than 80% were detected once. The ten largest clones capture 1.4% of the sample.

Worth noting for this clone: Its antigen is currently not known. No much larger clone exists at a distance of one base, and base qualities are not known.

This TCR came from a woman aged 25-40 years with active or convalescent COVID-19. Recombination connected TRBV30 to TRBJ2-3, and TRBD1 may be the D gene, going by 5 matching bases. The sequencing sample was made of peripheral blood. The DNA sequence is given as TGTGCCTGGAGTGTAGGGGTCTCAGTGAGGACAGATACGCAGTATTTT. This yields the protein CAWSVGVSVRTDTQYF. The reference TRBV30 and TRBJ2-3 proteins fill in what lies around the CDR3, so the full variable domain reads SQTIHQWPATLVQPVGSPLSLECTVEGTSNPNLYWYRQAAGRGLQLLFYSVGIGQISSEVPQNLSASRPQDRQFILSSKKLLLSDSGFYLCAWSVGVSVRTDTQYFGPGTRLTVL.